What follows are 29 T cell receptor beta chains derived from one specimen sequenced in a study of blood T cell repertoires in COVID-19. The repertoire was sequenced with immunoSEQ multiplex PCR; TCRdb's copy has only in-frame clones and lacks some. The table records about 190,000 clones, roughly 84% of them present only once. Sequencing was done on a sample of peripheral blood. Source of these receptors: a woman in her forties who had recovered from COVID-19.

The rearrangement uses TRBV7-2 and TRBJ2-5, with 12 nucleotides matching TRBD2. The CDR3 runs 17 residues. V dropped 1 base and J dropped 4; count of bases not matched to a gene: 7. In germline, CDR1 is SGHTA, CDR2 FQGNSA. In DNA form, the CDR3 reads TGTGCCAGCAGCTTAGGGGCGACTAGCGGGAGTCGAGAGACCCAGTACTTC. It encodes CASSLGATSGSRETQYF.

The chain employs TRBV27 and TRBJ2-2; 7 bases fit TRBD1. The germline CDR1 and CDR2 sequences are MNHEY and SMNVEV (reference sequence). The CDR3 is 16 amino acids. V shed 7 bases and J 6 bases; nucleotides not matched to a gene: 14. The CDR3 nucleotides are TGTGCCAGCAAAACAGGGGATTTGTTCGGTTCCGGGGAGCTGTTTTTT. Amino acid sequence: CASKTGDLFGSGELFF.

This sequence joins TRBV9 and TRBJ1-5; D is undetermined. Trimming removed 3 bases at V and 9 bases at J, with 10 bases between. The CDR3 has 12 amino acids. CDR1 and CDR2 (germline): SGDLS, YYNGEE. The CDR3 sequence is CASSGSLGPQHF. DNA for the CDR3: TGTGCCAGCAGCGGGAGCTTGGGGCCCCAGCATTTT.

The J gene is TRBJ2-1, the V gene TRBV2; 7 bases map to TRBD2. Per germline, CDR1 SNHLY and CDR2 FYNNEI. The ends lost 7 bases at V and 4 bases at J; junction bases unmatched: 7. This CDR3 is 14 amino acids long. The CDR3: CASTGTSVYNEQFF. The DNA for the CDR3 is TGTGCCAGCACTGGAACTAGCGTATACAATGAGCAGTTCTTC.

This sequence joins TRBV29-1 and TRBJ2-3, with D possibly being TRBD2 (6 bases). The CDR3 consists of 15 residues. The ends were cut back, 3 bases at V and 4 bases at J, with 17 bases in the middle. Per germline, CDR1 SQVTM and CDR2 ANQGSEA. CDR3 residues: CSVDAIGSGADTQYF. Here the CDR3 DNA reads TGCAGCGTTGATGCTATAGGATCGGGAGCAGATACGCAGTATTTT.

The genes are TRBV7-9 and TRBJ2-5; D call uncertain. The germline V and J ends were trimmed by 1 base and 2 bases, with 14 bases remaining between them. Germline CDR1 SEHNR, CDR2 FQNEAQ (reference sequence). CDR3 length: 16 amino acids. The chain's CDR3 is CASSLGSALTQETQYF. CDR3 bases: TGTGCCAGCAGCTTAGGCTCGGCTCTGACTCAAGAGACCCAGTACTTC.

The V gene is TRBV20-1, the J gene TRBJ2-2, with 12 bases lining up with TRBD2. Germline V CDR1 and CDR2: DFQATT, SNEGSKA (reference sequence). After removal of 3 bases from V and 6 bases from J, the junction contained 2 bases not matched to a gene. This CDR3 comprises 14 residues. Written as DNA, the CDR3 is TGCAGTGCTAGTCCTAGCGGGAGGGCCGGGGAGCTGTTTTTT. Translation gives CSASPSGRAGELFF.

This rearrangement joins TRBV6-5 to TRBJ2-1; 9 bases are shared with TRBD2. V trimming: 5 bases; J trimming: 10 bases; junction bases outside the gene matches: 6. Germline CDR1 MNHEY, CDR2 SVGAGI. The length of the CDR3 is 13 residues. The CDR3 spells CASSPGLANEQFF. The CDR3 bases are TGTGCCAGCAGTCCGGGACTAGCAAACGAGCAGTTCTTC.

V gene TRBV28 combines with J gene TRBJ1-2; D is perhaps TRBD1 (6 bases). Trimming stripped 1 base from V and 4 bases from J, with 7 bases between. Germline assignment: CDR1 MDHEN and CDR2 SYDVKM. The CDR3 loop spans 13 amino acids. CDR3 nucleotide sequence: TGTGCCAGCAGTTTATCAGGGGTCTATGGCTACACCTTC. Translated, it gives CASSLSGVYGYTF.

The chain uses TRBV3-1 (or the pseudogene TRBV3-2) and TRBJ2-1, with TRBD2 as a possible D gene (5 bases). This CDR3 is 15 amino acids long. Trimming cost V 4 bases and J 4 bases, with 14 bases left between them. The germline V gene has CDR1 LGHDT and CDR2 YNNKEL (reference sequence). CDR3 sequence reads: CASSPGVEGYNEQFF. The CDR3 coding sequence is TGTGCCAGCAGCCCCGGGGTAGAGGGATACAATGAGCAGTTCTTC.

The chain employs TRBV7-6 and TRBJ1-1, with 8 bases fitting TRBD1. In germline, CDR1 is SGHVS, CDR2 FNYEAQ. The CDR3 runs 13 residues. With 3 bases clipped from V and 4 bases from J, the junction kept 1 base outside the gene matches. The CDR3 region is CASSFDRGTEAFF. The CDR3 DNA reads TGTGCCAGCAGCTTTGACAGGGGCACTGAAGCTTTCTTT.

The CDR3 bases are TGCAGCGTCGGGAATTTCACAGATACGCAGTATTTT. It is translated as CSVGNFTDTQYF. The chain is built from TRBV29-1 and TRBJ2-3; the D gene is possibly TRBD2 (5 bases). V lost 6 bases and J lost 2, with 9 bases in between. CDR3 length equals 12 residues. CDR1 and CDR2 from the germline V gene are SQVTM and ANQGSEA.

The genes are TRBV6-1 and TRBJ1-5, with D unclear. Trimming stripped 4 bases from V and 2 bases from J, with 15 bases between. This CDR3 contains 16 residues. Germline assignment: CDR1 MNHNS and CDR2 SASEGT. DNA of the CDR3: TGTGCCAGCAGTGCATCGCCCAAGGGAGGCAATCAGCCCCAGCATTTT. Translation: CASSASPKGGNQPQHF.

This clone has a handful of counts. The chain recombines TRBV7-2 with TRBJ2-7, with D perhaps TRBD1 (7 bases). CDR1 SGHTA and CDR2 FQGNSA come from the germline V gene. This CDR3 contains 14 residues. V lost 1 base and J lost 2, with 9 bases in between. The CDR3 sequence is CASSLVRGAYEQYF. The CDR3 coding sequence is TGTGCCAGCAGCTTAGTCAGGGGGGCCTACGAGCAGTACTTC.

This clone was recorded once. The chain carries TRBV28 and TRBJ2-7; TRBD1 is a possible D gene (5 bases). Germline lookup yields CDR1 MDHEN and CDR2 SYDVKM. Trimming removed 3 bases from V and 4 bases from J, with 16 bases in between. This CDR3 spans 15 amino acids. Here the CDR3 DNA reads TGTGCCAGCAGTTTTTCGTCGACAGCTATGTACGAGCAGTACTTC. It is translated as CASSFSSTAMYEQYF.

The rearrangement links TRBV6-2 or TRBV6-3 to TRBJ2-7; 7 bases match TRBD1. CDR3 length: 14 residues. The germline CDR1 and CDR2 sequences are MNHEY and SVGEGT. Trimming removed 2 bases from V and 3 bases from J; junction bases left unmatched: 4. The CDR3 reads CASSYPGQNYEQYF. CDR3 nucleotides: TGTGCCAGCAGTTACCCGGGACAGAACTACGAGCAGTACTTC.

The chain uses TRBV7-3 and TRBJ2-2; 11 bases fit TRBD2. V shed 5 bases, J shed 4 bases, and the junction held 9 bases outside the gene matches. There are 17 residues in the CDR3. Germline lookup yields CDR1 SGHTA and CDR2 FQGTGA. Here the CDR3 reads CASSATVAGGPTGELFF. In nucleotides, the CDR3 is TGTGCCAGCAGCGCTACAGTAGCGGGAGGGCCCACCGGGGAGCTGTTTTTT.

This sequence joins TRBV2 and TRBJ2-5; tentatively, D is TRBD1 (6 bases). Trimming left V 7 bases short and J 2 bases short, with 17 bases between. Germline V gene lookup returns CDR1 SNHLY and CDR2 FYNNEI. The CDR3 consists of 15 residues. In DNA form, the CDR3 reads TGTGCCAGCAAAACAGGGTCACTAACTCAAGAGACCCAGTACTTC. It translates to CASKTGSLTQETQYF. Based on the CDR3 plus reference TRBV2 and TRBJ2-5, the full variable domain is EPEVTQTPSHQVTQMGQEVILRCVPISNHLYFYWYRQILGQKVEFLVSFYNNEISEKSEIFDDQFSVERPDGSNFTLKIRSTKLEDSAMYFCASKTGSLTQETQYFGPGTRLLVL.

This chain connects TRBV7-2 to TRBJ1-6; 7 bases fit TRBD1. The CDR3 runs 16 residues. V lost 3 bases, J lost 6 bases, and 8 bases stayed unmatched. Germline V gene data show CDR1 as SGHTA and CDR2 as FQGNSA. CDR3 coding DNA: TGTGCCAGCAGCTTGGTGCCCACAGGGGTTAATTCACCCCTCCACTTT. Translation: CASSLVPTGVNSPLHF.

The rearrangement joins TRBV5-4 to TRBJ1-1; perhaps TRBD1 as D (6 bases). The ends were cut back, 0 bases at V and 2 bases at J, with 14 bases in the middle. Germline-derived CDR1 and CDR2 are SGHNT and YYREEE (reference sequence). This CDR3 is built from 16 residues. Written as DNA, the CDR3 is TGTGCCAGCAGCTTGGCGGGGGGGGGCCCAAACACTGAAGCTTTCTTT. Its protein product is CASSLAGGGPNTEAFF.

The gene calls are TRBV5-1 and TRBJ2-3; tentatively, D is TRBD1 (5 bases). The germline V gene has CDR1 SGHRS and CDR2 YFSETQ. The length of the CDR3 is 15 residues. V was shortened by 5 bases and J by 2 bases, with 15 bases between the two germline ends. CDR3 sequence (DNA): TGCGCCAGCAGGAGAGATTCGGACACCACAGATACGCAGTATTTT. This encodes CASRRDSDTTDTQYF.

V is TRBV5-8 and J is TRBJ2-7; no reliable D call. Trimming cost V 0 bases and J 5 bases, with 12 bases left between them. This CDR3 spans 14 amino acids. Germline CDR1 SGHTS, CDR2 YDEGEE. This CDR3 reads CASSLGQVIDEQYF. The CDR3 DNA follows: TGTGCCAGCAGCTTGGGGCAGGTTATCGACGAGCAGTACTTC.

The J gene is TRBJ1-2, the V gene TRBV5-4, with D maybe TRBD1 (5 bases). Trimming pared 4 bases from V and 0 bases from J, leaving 19 bases between. Germline lookup yields CDR1 SGHNT and CDR2 YYREEE (reference sequence). The CDR3 is 17 amino acids. The CDR3 spells CASSPSRGEAPNYGYTF. The DNA for the CDR3 is TGTGCCAGCAGCCCCTCGAGAGGGGAGGCCCCTAACTATGGCTACACCTTC.

This clone was seen only a few times. The V call is TRBV10-3, the J call TRBJ1-2; 8 nucleotides agree with TRBD1. The CDR3 consists of 15 residues. The germline V gene has CDR1 ENHRY and CDR2 SYGVKD. V was clipped by 5 bases and J by 7 bases; unmatched bases: 12. CDR3: CAISPNNGQGGGYTF. The CDR3 region has the DNA TGTGCCATCAGTCCAAACAACGGACAGGGAGGTGGCTACACCTTC.

J is TRBJ2-5 and V is TRBV4-1; D is perhaps TRBD2 (6 bases). Trimming took 1 base from V and 5 from J, leaving 14 bases between them. CDR3 length: 15 residues. CDR1 and CDR2 from the germline V gene are MGHRA and YSYEKL. In DNA form, the CDR3 reads TGCGCCAGCAGCCAAGGTTCTAGCGTGACGGAGACCCAGTACTTC. Amino acid sequence: CASSQGSSVTETQYF.

The chain joins TRBV5-1 to TRBJ2-3; D perhaps matches TRBD2 (6 bases). CDR1 and CDR2 (germline): SGHRS, YFSETQ. The CDR3 has 15 amino acids. The V end lost 2 bases, the J end lost 4 bases, and 14 bases lay between the germline ends. The CDR3 is CASSLGGQLADTQYF. CDR3 DNA sequence: TGCGCCAGCAGCTTAGGAGGGCAGTTGGCAGATACGCAGTATTTT.

V usage is TRBV28 and J usage is TRBJ2-3; perhaps TRBD2 as D (6 bases). The CDR3 is 15 amino acids. The germline V gene encodes CDR1 MDHEN and CDR2 SYDVKM. Trimming stripped 3 bases from V and 4 bases from J, with 14 bases between. The CDR3 region has the DNA TGTGCCAGCAGTTTTGAACTAGCTCTATCAGATACGCAGTATTTT. Protein sequence: CASSFELALSDTQYF.

This rearrangement joins TRBV28 to TRBJ1-2; D perhaps matches TRBD1 (5 bases). Germline CDR1 MDHEN, CDR2 SYDVKM. The CDR3 consists of 14 residues. The V end was cut by 3 bases, the J end by 7 bases, with 15 bases between. Here the CDR3 DNA reads TGTGCCAGCAGTTTGGCCGAACCCAGGGCTGGCTACACCTTC. It translates to CASSLAEPRAGYTF.

CDR3 nucleotides: TGTGCCAGCAGCCAAATTGGCCCCCCGGACAGACGGTACAATGAGCAGTTCTTC. As protein: CASSQIGPPDRRYNEQFF. The V gene is TRBV4-2, the J gene TRBJ2-1, with a possible D match to TRBD1 (6 bases). The CDR3 loop spans 18 amino acids. V was pared by 2 bases and J by 4 bases, with 21 bases between. The germline V gene encodes CDR1 LGHNA and CDR2 YNFKEQ.